The TCR beta chain under discussion was sequenced for a study of shared clonotypes between healthy human individuals. This clone was picked up a small number of times. The CDR3 runs 16 residues. Germline CDR1 reads LNHDA; CDR2 reads SQIVND (reference sequence). Deletions cut 3 bases from V and 3 bases from J, with 15 bases between. TCRdb's copy holds only in-frame clones and misses some; the assay was immunoSEQ multiplex PCR. The sample yields some 790,000 clones, approximately 72% seen once. The specimen sequenced was memory CD4+ T cells sorted from blood. Described subset: CD45RA-negative fraction. The TCR sequence derives from a woman under 40 in good health. The chain couples TRBV19 to TRBJ1-5; the D is unclear. CDR3 bases: TGTGCCAGTAGTATGGACGGTCGTTACTACAATCAGCCCCAGCATTTT. Its protein product is CASSMDGRYYNQPQHF.